This T cell receptor beta chain stems from a study of read filtering for tumor transcriptome and immune sequencing. Study overall: After DNase treatment, RNA was made into whole-transcriptome libraries.

This CDR3 comprises 11 residues. CDR1 and CDR2 from the germline V gene are DFQATT and SNEGSKA (reference sequence). Molecular barcoded adaptors covering alpha/delta and beta/gamma chains were used on around 400 ng RNA. Using its own MiXCR run on the reads, TCRdb lists one record per CDR3 protein. The sample lists around 40,000 distinct CDR3 sequences, approximately 12% occurring once. This clonotype was found many times. The antigen is unknown. Study observations and caveats: Even smaller IR-seq throughput identified most shared clonotypes. Approximately 80% of IR-seq clonotypes had one read, totaling around 4% of reads; RNA-seq: about 69% and 49%.

The chain carries TRBV20-1 and TRBJ1-1, with D tentatively TRBD1 (5 bases). This TCR came from a donor at least 40 years old with multiple myeloma. Sequencing input: a population of CD138-negative cells sorted from bone marrow. DNA of the CDR3: TGCAGCGAACGGGGGGAGACTGAAGCTTTCTTT. Its protein product is CSERGETEAFF.